Ten or more counts support the clone carrying this T cell receptor (beta chain). The sample originates from a study of glioma-infiltrating T cells. The iRepertoire nested amplicon-rescue multiplex PCR amplified TCR alpha and beta CDR3s from RNA. One-step reverse transcription and amplification started from roughly 100-400 ng of tissue mRNA or PBMC total RNA. Via MiXCR, TCRdb re-called the multiplex PCR reads, giving one row per CDR3 protein. The repertoire holds more than 95,000 distinct CDR3 sequences, with roughly 25% as singletons. CDR3 length equals 17 residues. J was trimmed by 2 bases and V by 6 bases; bases with no gene match: 10. Germline V CDR1 and CDR2: MNHNS, SASEGT.

Sequenced: glioma tissue, nonneoplastic brain tissue, or PBMCs (not recorded which). The V call is TRBV6-1, the J call TRBJ2-5, with 12 bases identical to TRBD2. This TCR came from a human donor with low-grade glioma or glioblastoma, undergoing nonglioma brain surgery, or in good health (not recorded which). The CDR3 region has the DNA TGTGCCAGCAGACACTCCTCCGGGACTAGCGGGCAAGAGACCCAGTACTTC. This translates into CASRHSSGTSGQETQYF.